The 14 T cell receptor beta chains given below trace back to one sample, sequenced in a study of breast tumors, draining lymph nodes, adjacent tissues. The lymph nodes were axillary draining lymph nodes from breast cancer patients. From the multiplex PCR reads, TCRdb called clonotypes with MiXCR, one entry per CDR3 protein. The table has around 110,000 distinct CDR3 sequences, approximately 28% seen once. The source material was axillary lymph node tissue. These receptors were obtained from a female donor with breast cancer. Some clones in this sample may be carry-over from other donors' samples.

V usage is TRBV10-3 and J usage is TRBJ2-5; D possibly uses TRBD1 or TRBD2 (6 bases each). The V gene lost 7 bases and the J gene lost 5 bases, with 14 bases spanning the gap. CDR1 and CDR2 from the germline V gene are ENHRY and SYGVKD. This CDR3 spans 13 amino acids. CDR3 nucleotide sequence: TGTGCCATCAAGGGGGATGGGGGGGAGACCCAGTACTTC. It encodes CAIKGDGGETQYF.

This clonotype was seen many times. The rearrangement links TRBV25-1 to TRBJ2-2; 8 nucleotides align to TRBD1. Germline V gene lookup returns CDR1 MGHDK and CDR2 SYGVNS. The CDR3 spans 17 residues. The ends lost 5 bases at V and 7 bases at J; junction bases unmatched: 15. CDR3 residues: CASSISGTGRGGGELFF. CDR3 nucleotide sequence: TGTGCCAGCAGTATCTCCGGGACAGGACGAGGTGGCGGGGAGCTGTTTTTT.

The genes are TRBV12-3 or TRBV12-4 and TRBJ2-7; no clear D gene. The CDR3 is made up of 13 amino acids. V was shortened by 6 bases and J by 1 base, with 10 bases between the two germline ends. CDR3 in amino acids: CASSRDRSYEQYV. In nucleotides, the CDR3 is TGTGCCAGCAGCCGTGACCGATCCTACGAGCAGTACGTC.

This clonotype was seen many times. This chain links TRBV7-2 with TRBJ1-1; no clear D. Trimming removed 1 base from V and 2 bases from J, with 11 bases in between. CDR3 length: 15 residues. The germline V gene has CDR1 SGHTA and CDR2 FQGNSA. The CDR3: CASSLEAWSNTEAFF. CDR3 in DNA: TGTGCCAGCAGCTTAGAGGCTTGGAGTAACACTGAAGCTTTCTTT.

The chain employs TRBV29-1 and TRBJ1-6; 12 bases are a match to TRBD1. Trimming cost V 6 bases and J 8 bases; bases outside gene matches: 2. The CDR3 spans 13 residues. Germline V gene lookup returns CDR1 SQVTM and CDR2 ANQGSEA. The CDR3 sequence is CSVGQGAHSPLHF. CDR3 bases: TGCAGCGTGGGACAGGGGGCGCATTCACCCCTCCACTTT.

In this sample, this clonotype turned up many times. The chain has TRBV20-1 and TRBJ2-1; D unclear. Germline V gene data show CDR1 as DFQATT and CDR2 as SNEGSKA (reference sequence). The CDR3 totals 13 residues. V lost 3 bases and J lost 4, with 10 bases in between. The CDR3 region is CSASPGPYNEQFF. Here the CDR3 DNA reads TGCAGTGCTAGTCCCGGGCCTTACAATGAGCAGTTCTTC.

The sample holds one count of this clonotype. The DNA is left out, because the CDR3 cannot be placed on it with certainty; the CDR3 is given as TCRdb lists it. The rearrangement uses TRBV29-1 and TRBJ2-1; TRBD2 is the table's D call, not checked against the DNA. The CDR3 spans 14 residues, counting both ends. Germline-derived CDR1 and CDR2 are SQVTM and ANQGSEA. The chain's CDR3 is CSVASGTRGNEQSF.

This clonotype was counted at least ten times. The chain is built from TRBV7-8 and TRBJ1-1; weak D call: TRBD1 (6 bases). V lost 1 base to trimming and J lost 5 bases, with 14 bases between them. CDR1 and CDR2 (germline): SGHVS, FQNEAQ. CDR3 length: 15 residues. As DNA, the CDR3 is TGTGCCAGCAGCTTAGGGTTTCAGAGGGGGACTGAAGCTTTCTTT. It codes for CASSLGFQRGTEAFF.

This clonotype was counted at least ten times. This sequence joins TRBV10-3 and TRBJ2-2; TRBD1 agrees at 10 bases. The CDR3 covers 14 residues. The V gene end was trimmed by 6 bases and the J gene end by 6 bases; junction bases not matched to a gene: 4. Germline V gene data show CDR1 as ENHRY and CDR2 as SYGVKD. The CDR3 region is CAIRGQGLSGELFF. CDR3 sequence (DNA): TGTGCCATCAGGGGACAGGGGCTGTCCGGGGAGCTGTTTTTT.

This clonotype has ten or more counts. One base away lies a much larger clone, so this may be a sequencing read error. The chain combines TRBV9 with TRBJ2-5, with no clear D. This CDR3 is 15 amino acids long. Germline V gene lookup returns CDR1 SGDLS and CDR2 YYNGEE. The CDR3 DNA follows: TGTGCCAGCAGCGTAGGGGGTCAAGGTCAGGAGACCCCGTACTTC. Its protein is CASSVGGQGQETPYF.

Concerning this clonotype itself: This CDR3 is missing its conserved last phenylalanine or tryptophan, likely due to a read error. V usage is TRBV7-3 and J usage is TRBJ2-5; D gene unclear. The length of the CDR3 is 12 residues. V was trimmed by 5 bases and J by 4 bases, leaving 8 bases between them. CDR1 and CDR2 (germline): SGHTA, FQGTGA. CDR3 nucleotides: TGTGCCAGCAGCCTAATCGGAGAGACCCAGTACCTC. It yields the protein CASSLIGETQYL.

This clonotype was counted at least ten times. The genes are TRBV20-1 and TRBJ2-3; 8 nucleotides match TRBD1. CDR1 is DFQATT, CDR2 SNEGSKA, per germline (reference sequence). The junction had 8 bases not matched to a gene; V was cut back by 3 bases and J by 0 bases. The length of the CDR3 is 16 residues. CDR3 residues: CSASSRDRTSTDTQYF. For the CDR3, the DNA is TGCAGTGCTAGTAGCCGGGACAGGACGAGCACAGATACGCAGTATTTT.

DNA of the CDR3: TGTGCCAGCAGCTTCCTACAAGCGGACGAGCAGTACTTC. Protein sequence: CASSFLQADEQYF. The rearrangement joins TRBV7-9 to TRBJ2-7; perhaps TRBD2 as D (5 bases). Deletions cut 3 bases from V and 5 bases from J, with 11 bases between. Germline CDR1 is SEHNR and CDR2 is FQNEAQ (reference sequence). This CDR3 region has 13 residues.

This clonotype was counted many times. V usage is TRBV7-9 and J usage is TRBJ1-6; 12 nucleotides align to TRBD1. Germline trimming cut 6 bases from V and 7 bases from J; bases unmatched to any gene: 16. The CDR3 is 19 residues long. From germline, CDR1 is SEHNR and CDR2 FQNEAQ (reference sequence). CDR3 sequence (DNA): TGTGCCAGCAGGAATACCGGGACAGGGGGCGTCGGCGGAAATTCACCCCTCCACTTT. It is translated as CASRNTGTGGVGGNSPLHF.